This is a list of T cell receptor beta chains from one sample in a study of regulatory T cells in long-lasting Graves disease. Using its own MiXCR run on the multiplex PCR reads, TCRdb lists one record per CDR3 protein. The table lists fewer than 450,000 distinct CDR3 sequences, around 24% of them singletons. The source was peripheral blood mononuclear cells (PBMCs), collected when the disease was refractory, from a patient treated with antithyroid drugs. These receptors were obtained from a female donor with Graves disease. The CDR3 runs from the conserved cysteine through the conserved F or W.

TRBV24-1	CATSDTERTYGYTF
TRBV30	CAWSEFGRGTEAFF
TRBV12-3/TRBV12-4	CASPGPNQPQHF
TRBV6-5	CASSYGQSSYEQYF
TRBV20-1	CSAKRYREETQYF
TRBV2	CASRADRGSSPLHF
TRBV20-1	CSASSLSGISYEQYF
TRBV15	CATSRRGTATNYGYTF
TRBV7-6	CASSLGLLRGGTDTQYF
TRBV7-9	CASSLVERAKNIQYF
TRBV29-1	CSVETGRGGRSYEQYF
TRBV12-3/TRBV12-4	CASTLGGAISYEQYF
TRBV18	CASSAGPSYEQYF
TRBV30	CAWSVEGERWTGELFF
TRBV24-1	CATSQGQWGFSNTGELFF
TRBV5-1	CASRPETGTKSYEQYF
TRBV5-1	CASSLKGSGGGGYTF
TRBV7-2	CASQTSGAYNEQFF
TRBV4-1	CASSQDITRSYSYEQYF
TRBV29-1	CSVVAGGENTEAFF
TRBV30	CAWKRATNTGELFF
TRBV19	CASSRRDTNTEAFF
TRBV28	CASSLDRDHFSYEQYF
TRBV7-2	CASSLEAGALGEQYF
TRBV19	CASSPSSGTARSYEQYF
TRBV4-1	CASSQLLAAKNIQYF
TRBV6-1	CASSPLQPMNTEAFF
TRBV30	CAWRQTGNYGYTF
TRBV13	CASSSTGVEGYTF
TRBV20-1	CSARVPLVGSDTNF
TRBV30	CAWSQGQLTYF
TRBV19	CASSPRTSGGLTAEQYF
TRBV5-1	CASSADGNSGNTIYF
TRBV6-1	CASRPTGTGYSGNTIYF
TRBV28	CASRWTGTYEQYF
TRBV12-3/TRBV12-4	CASRFRGSNQPQHF
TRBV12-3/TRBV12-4	CASGDYSNQPQHF
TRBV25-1	CASSDGQGAYYGYTF
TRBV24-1	CATSHLGGEETQYF
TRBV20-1	CSARQQGARSYEQYF
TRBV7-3	CASSQAIEANYGYTF
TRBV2	CASSSDRDWPQHF
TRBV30	CAWSVTLAVVHEQYF
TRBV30	CAWNRDWDYEQYF
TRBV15	CATRDESKTQYF
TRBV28	CASSLIRGIGGEQYF
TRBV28	CASTSTLVRGITYGYTF
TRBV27	CASSPRGLAGEGGGNEQFF
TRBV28	CASRKDRRNQPQHF
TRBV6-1	CASRNAGSGANVLTF
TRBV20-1	CSSLGGEQYF
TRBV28	CASSLRLTATLREQYF
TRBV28	CASSDLSPDRNTGELFF
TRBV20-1	CSAIRDPKSGYTF